This entry features one T cell receptor (beta chain) sequence. The data are from a study of blood T cell repertoires in COVID-19. About the research overall: From the United States, Italy and Spain came samples of acute and convalescent COVID-19.

In the original workflow: Reference gene primer amplification gave estimated nucleated cell counts. The method was immunoSEQ multiplex PCR; TCRdb's version includes in-frame clones alone and lacks a portion of them. V and J calls and clone size are copied from that table; D and trimming were computed from the DNA. The repertoire includes about 24,000 clones, roughly 88% of them detected once, and over 25% sits in the top ten. Germline V gives CDR1 ENHRY, CDR2 SYGVKD. The CDR3 length is 19 residues. J gave up 1 base and V 4 bases, and 13 bases lay outside the gene matches. The sequence derives from a human donor with active COVID-19. The donor label of this sample is uncertain. The sequencing sample was made of peripheral blood. This sequence joins TRBV10-3 and TRBJ2-3, with 11 nucleotides matching TRBD2. CDR3 sequence reads: CAISAASGGTTPGTDTQYF. The DNA of the CDR3 is TGTGCCATCAGTGCGGCTAGCGGGGGGACCACCCCTGGCACAGATACGCAGTATTTT.